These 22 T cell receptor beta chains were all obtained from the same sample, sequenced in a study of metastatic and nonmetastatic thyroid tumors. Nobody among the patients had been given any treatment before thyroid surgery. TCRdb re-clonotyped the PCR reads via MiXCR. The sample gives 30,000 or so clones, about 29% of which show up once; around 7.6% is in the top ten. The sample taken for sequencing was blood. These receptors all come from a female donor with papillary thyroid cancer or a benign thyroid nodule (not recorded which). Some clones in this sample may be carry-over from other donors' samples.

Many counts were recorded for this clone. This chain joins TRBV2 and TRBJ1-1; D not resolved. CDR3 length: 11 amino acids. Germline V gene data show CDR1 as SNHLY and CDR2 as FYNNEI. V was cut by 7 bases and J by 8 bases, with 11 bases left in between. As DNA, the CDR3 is TGTGCCAGCATTTTGTCGGACGAAGCTTTCTTT. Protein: CASILSDEAFF.

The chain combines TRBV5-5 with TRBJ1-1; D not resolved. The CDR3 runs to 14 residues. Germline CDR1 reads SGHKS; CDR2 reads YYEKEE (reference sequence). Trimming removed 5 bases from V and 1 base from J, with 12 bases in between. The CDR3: CASSTRAENTEAFF. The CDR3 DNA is TGTGCCAGCAGTACCCGGGCAGAGAACACTGAAGCTTTCTTT.

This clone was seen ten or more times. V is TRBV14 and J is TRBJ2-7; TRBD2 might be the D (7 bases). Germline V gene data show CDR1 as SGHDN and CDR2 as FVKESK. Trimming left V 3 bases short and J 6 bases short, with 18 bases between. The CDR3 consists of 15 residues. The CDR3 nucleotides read TGTGCCAGCAGCCAGGAAGTAGGGGGGGACATCGAGCAGTACTTC. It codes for CASSQEVGGDIEQYF.

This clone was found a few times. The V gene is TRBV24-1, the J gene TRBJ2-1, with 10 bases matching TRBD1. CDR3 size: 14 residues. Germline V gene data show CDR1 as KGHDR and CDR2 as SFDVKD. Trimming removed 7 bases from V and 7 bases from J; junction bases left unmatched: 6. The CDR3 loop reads CATSDGTGVNEQFF. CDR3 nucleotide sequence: TGTGCCACCAGCGACGGGACAGGGGTGAATGAGCAGTTCTTC.

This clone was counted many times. The DNA of the CDR3 is TGTGCCAGCAGGGTCGCCGGGGGGGAGCTGTTTTTT. It is translated as CASRVAGGELFF. J is TRBJ2-2 and V is TRBV9; D is uncertain. From germline, CDR1 is SGDLS and CDR2 YYNGEE. The CDR3 has 12 amino acids. Trimming cost V 5 bases and J 8 bases, with 10 bases left between them.

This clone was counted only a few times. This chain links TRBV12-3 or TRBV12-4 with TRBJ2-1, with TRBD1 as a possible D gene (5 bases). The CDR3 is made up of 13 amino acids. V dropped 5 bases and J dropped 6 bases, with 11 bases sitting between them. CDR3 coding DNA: TGTGCCAGCAGTCCAGGGATCGTCAATGAGCAGTTCTTC. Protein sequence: CASSPGIVNEQFF.

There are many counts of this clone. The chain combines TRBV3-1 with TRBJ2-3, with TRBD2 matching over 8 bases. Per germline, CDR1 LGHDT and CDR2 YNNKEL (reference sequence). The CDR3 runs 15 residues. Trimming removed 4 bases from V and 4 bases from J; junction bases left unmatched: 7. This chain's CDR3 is CASSLAGGRSDTQYF. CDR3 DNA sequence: TGTGCCAGCAGCCTTGCGGGGGGCCGATCAGATACGCAGTATTTT.

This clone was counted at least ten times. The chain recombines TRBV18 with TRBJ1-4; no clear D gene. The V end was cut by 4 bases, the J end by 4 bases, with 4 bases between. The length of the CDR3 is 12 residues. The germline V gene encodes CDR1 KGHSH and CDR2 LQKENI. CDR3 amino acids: CASSLVNEKLFF. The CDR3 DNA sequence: TGTGCCAGCTCACTAGTTAATGAAAAACTGTTTTTT.

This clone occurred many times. The CDR3 DNA is TGCGCCAGCAGCCTCGACAGGGGTGCTGGAAACACCATATATTTT. This codes for CASSLDRGAGNTIYF. The chain uses TRBV4-1 and TRBJ1-3, with 8 bases matching TRBD1. There are 15 residues in the CDR3. Trimming removed 4 bases from V and 2 bases from J; junction bases left unmatched: 4. The germline CDR1 and CDR2 sequences are MGHRA and YSYEKL.

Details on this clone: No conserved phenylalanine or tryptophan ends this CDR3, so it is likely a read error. The CDR3 spells CATSRVNSGTTDTQYL. CDR3 nucleotide sequence: TGTGCCACTAGCAGAGTTAATTCGGGAACCACAGATACGCAGTATTTA. The chain uses TRBV15 and TRBJ2-3; D possibly corresponds to TRBD2 (5 bases). CDR3 size: 16 residues. Germline CDR1 is LNHNV and CDR2 is YYDKDF (reference sequence).

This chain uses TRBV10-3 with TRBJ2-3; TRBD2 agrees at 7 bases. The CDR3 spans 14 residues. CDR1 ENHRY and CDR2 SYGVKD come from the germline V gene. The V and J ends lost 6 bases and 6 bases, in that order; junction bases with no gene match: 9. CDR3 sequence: CAISAAGAGDTQYF. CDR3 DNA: TGTGCCATCAGCGCCGCGGGAGCGGGTGATACGCAGTATTTT.

The CDR3 spells CASSARQGRSTEAFF. DNA of the CDR3: TGTGCCAGCAGTGCCCGACAGGGACGGAGCACTGAAGCTTTCTTT. This rearrangement joins TRBV6-1 to TRBJ1-1; 7 bases are a match to TRBD1. The CDR3 is made up of 15 amino acids. The J segment lost 4 bases and the V segment lost 4 bases, leaving 9 bases of the junction unmatched. Germline lookup yields CDR1 MNHNS and CDR2 SASEGT.

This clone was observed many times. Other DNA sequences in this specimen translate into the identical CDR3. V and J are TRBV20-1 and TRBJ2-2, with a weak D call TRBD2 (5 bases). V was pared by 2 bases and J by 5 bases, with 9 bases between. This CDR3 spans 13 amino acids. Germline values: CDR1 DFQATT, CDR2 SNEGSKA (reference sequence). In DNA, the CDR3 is TGCAGTGCTAGAACGTCGGGAACCGGGGAGCTGTTTTTT. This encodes CSARTSGTGELFF.

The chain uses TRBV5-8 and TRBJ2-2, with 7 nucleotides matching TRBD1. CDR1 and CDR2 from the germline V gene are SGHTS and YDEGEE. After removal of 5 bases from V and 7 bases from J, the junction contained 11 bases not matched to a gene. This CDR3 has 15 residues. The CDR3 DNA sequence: TGTGCCAGCAGACGTACAGGGGATAGATTCGGGGAGCTGTTTTTT. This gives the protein CASRRTGDRFGELFF.

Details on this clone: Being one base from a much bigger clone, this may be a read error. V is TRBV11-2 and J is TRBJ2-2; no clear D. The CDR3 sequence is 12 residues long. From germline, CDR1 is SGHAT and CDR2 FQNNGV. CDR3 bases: TGTGCCAGCAGGGTGAACACCTGGGAGCTGTTTTTT. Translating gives CASRVNTWELFF.

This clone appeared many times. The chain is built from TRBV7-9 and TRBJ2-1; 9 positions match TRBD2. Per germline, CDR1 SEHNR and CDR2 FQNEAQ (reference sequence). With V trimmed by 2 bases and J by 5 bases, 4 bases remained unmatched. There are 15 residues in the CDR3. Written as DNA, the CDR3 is TGTGCCAGCAGCTTAAGGGCTAGCGGGGACAATGAGCAGTTCTTC. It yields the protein CASSLRASGDNEQFF. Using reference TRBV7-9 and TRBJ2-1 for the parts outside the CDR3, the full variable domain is DTGVSQNPRHKITKRGQNVTFRCDPISEHNRLYWYRQTLGQGPEFLTYFQNEAQLEKSRLLSDRFSAERPKGSFSTLEIQRTEQGDSAMYLCASSLRASGDNEQFFGPGTRLTVL.

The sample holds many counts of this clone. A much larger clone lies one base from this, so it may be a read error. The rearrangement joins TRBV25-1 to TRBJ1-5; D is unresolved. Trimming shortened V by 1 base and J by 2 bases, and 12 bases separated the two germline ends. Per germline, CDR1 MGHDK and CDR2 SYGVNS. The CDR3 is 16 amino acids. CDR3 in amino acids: CASSESLAPCNQPQHF. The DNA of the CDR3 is TGTGCCAGCAGTGAATCCCTCGCCCCCTGCAATCAGCCCCAGCATTTT.

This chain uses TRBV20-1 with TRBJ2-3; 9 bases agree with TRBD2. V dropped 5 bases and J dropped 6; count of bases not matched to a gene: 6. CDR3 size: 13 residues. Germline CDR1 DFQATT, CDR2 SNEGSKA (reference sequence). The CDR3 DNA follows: TGCAGTGCTCCCGGGACTAGCTCGGATACGCAGTATTTT. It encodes CSAPGTSSDTQYF.

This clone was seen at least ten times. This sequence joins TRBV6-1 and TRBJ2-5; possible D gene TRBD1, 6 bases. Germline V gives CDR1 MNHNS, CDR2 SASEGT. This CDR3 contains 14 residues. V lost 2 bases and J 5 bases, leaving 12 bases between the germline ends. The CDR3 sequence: CASSERGRGETQYF. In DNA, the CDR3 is TGTGCCAGCAGTGAACGGGGTAGGGGGGAGACCCAGTACTTC.

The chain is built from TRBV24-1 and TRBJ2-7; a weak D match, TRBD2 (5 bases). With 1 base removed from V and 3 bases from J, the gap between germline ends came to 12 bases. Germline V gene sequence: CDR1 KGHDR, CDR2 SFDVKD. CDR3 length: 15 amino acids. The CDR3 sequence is CATSDFSGGGYEQYF. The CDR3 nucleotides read TGTGCCACCAGTGATTTCAGTGGAGGTGGCTACGAGCAGTACTTC.

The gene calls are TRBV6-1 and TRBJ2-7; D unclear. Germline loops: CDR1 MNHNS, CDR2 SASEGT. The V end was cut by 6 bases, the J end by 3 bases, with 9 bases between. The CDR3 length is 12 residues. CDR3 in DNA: TGTGCCAGCAGGCAAAACGACTACGAGCAGTACTTC. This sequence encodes CASRQNDYEQYF.

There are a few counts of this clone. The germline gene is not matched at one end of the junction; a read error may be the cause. In DNA, the CDR3 is TGTGCCAGCAGTGGTCAACCGGGAGATAGGGTCTTC. It specifies CASSGQPGDRVF. This chain joins TRBV6-4 and TRBJ2-1, with D perhaps matching TRBD2 (6 bases). The length of the CDR3 is 12 residues. The germline V gene encodes CDR1 MRHNA and CDR2 SNTAGT.